This TCR beta chain was retrieved from a study of Graves' ophthalmopathy and Graves' hyperthyroidism. The study's findings and limits: Prediction of ophthalmopathy progression reached around 70% sensitivity and roughly 72% specificity.

Hyperthyroidism was classified as stable if no ophthalmopathy occurred within 18 months of follow-up. Only newly diagnosed hyperthyroidism patients aged 18 to 65, with under 2 months' duration, were enrolled. The TCR beta CDR3 regions underwent amplification from RNA transcripts. RT-PCR in the first round used HTBI primers; a second-round multiplex PCR followed. From the multiplex PCR reads, TCRdb called clonotypes with MiXCR, one entry per CDR3 protein. The sample holds 500,000 to 700,000 distinct CDR3 sequences; 22% are singletons and the top ten take 7.1%. The V gene lost 6 bases and the J gene lost 0 bases, with 9 bases spanning the gap. The CDR3 is 14 amino acids. Germline assignment: CDR1 SNHLY and CDR2 FYNNEI. In regard to this clonotype: The antigen remains unidentified.

The sample comprised peripheral blood. The receptor was isolated from a woman younger than 35 with stable Graves' hyperthyroidism. Some clones in this sample may be carry-over from other donors' samples. This chain joins TRBV2 and TRBJ2-4; D perhaps matches TRBD1 (6 bases). CDR3 protein: CASRETGAKNIQYF. CDR3 nucleotides: TGTGCCAGCAGGGAGACAGGAGCCAAAAACATTCAGTACTTC.